The source of this T cell receptor (beta chain) is a study of cytomegalovirus exposure and HLA in healthy donors. Study in general: About four fifths of 350 to 400 genotyped donors fell in the Caucasian-associated ancestry cluster.

Of note for this clone: Its antigen is unknown.

The PCR ran on 60 Vbeta and 13 Jbeta primers. In the source study's methods: Among the unique TCR beta chains that a later analysis counted, about 84 million in all, roughly 10 million were shared. The data were produced by immunoSEQ multiplex PCR, yet TCRdb's version contains in-frame clones alone and is incomplete. Clone size and the V and J calls come from that table; the DNA yielded D and trimming. The sample lists 150,000 or so clones, more than 60% occurring once. Study-wide results and caveats: A missense DCLRE1C variant was associated with V- and J-gene trimming of TCR beta chains in a later analysis, and an independent cohort replicated the association. A previous analysis found most TCR beta V segments productive roughly 87% or roughly 30% of the time.

The sequence derives from a woman aged 40 to 50 in good health and CMV-seronegative. Sequencing used PBMCs.

The CDR3 spells CASSHPGLAGNYEQYF. CDR3 nucleotides: TGTGCCAGCAGCCATCCCGGACTAGCGGGGAACTACGAGCAGTACTTC. V usage is TRBV11-3 and J usage is TRBJ2-7; TRBD2 aligns across 12 bases. With 5 bases clipped from V and 3 bases from J, the junction kept 8 bases outside the gene matches. The CDR3 has 16 amino acids. Germline V lookup: CDR1 SGHNT, CDR2 YENEEA.